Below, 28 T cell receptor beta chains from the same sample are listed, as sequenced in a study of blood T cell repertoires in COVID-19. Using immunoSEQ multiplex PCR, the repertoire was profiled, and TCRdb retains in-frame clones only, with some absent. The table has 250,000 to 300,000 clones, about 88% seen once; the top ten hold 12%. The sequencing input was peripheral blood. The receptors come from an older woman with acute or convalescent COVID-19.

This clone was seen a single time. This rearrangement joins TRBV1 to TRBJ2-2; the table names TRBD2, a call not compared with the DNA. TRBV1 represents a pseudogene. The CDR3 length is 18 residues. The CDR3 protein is CTSSLAKPRVANTGELFF. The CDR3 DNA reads TGCACCAGCAGCCTAGCCAAGCCGAGAGTTGCGAACACCGGGGAGCTGTTTTTT.

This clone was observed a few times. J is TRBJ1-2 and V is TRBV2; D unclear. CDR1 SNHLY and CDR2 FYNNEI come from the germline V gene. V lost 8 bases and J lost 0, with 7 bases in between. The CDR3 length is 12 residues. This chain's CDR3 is CASLPANYGYTF. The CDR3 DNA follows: TGTGCCAGCCTACCCGCTAACTATGGCTACACCTTC.

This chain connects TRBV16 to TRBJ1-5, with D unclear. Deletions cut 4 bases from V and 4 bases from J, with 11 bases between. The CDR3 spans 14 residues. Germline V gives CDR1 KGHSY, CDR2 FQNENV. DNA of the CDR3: TGTGCCAGCAGCCCCGAGGGCTTTAATCAGCCCCAGCATTTT. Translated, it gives CASSPEGFNQPQHF.

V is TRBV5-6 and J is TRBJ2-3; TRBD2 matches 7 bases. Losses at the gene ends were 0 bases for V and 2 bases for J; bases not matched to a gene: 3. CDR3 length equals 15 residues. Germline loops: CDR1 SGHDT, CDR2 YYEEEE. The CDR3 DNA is TGTGCCAGCAGCTTGGGGCGGGGGTTCACAGATACGCAGTATTTT. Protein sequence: CASSLGRGFTDTQYF. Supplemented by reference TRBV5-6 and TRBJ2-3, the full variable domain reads DAGVTQSPTHLIKTRGQQVTLRCSPKSGHDTVSWYQQALGQGPQFIFQYYEEEERQRGNFPDRFSGHQFPNYSSELNVNALLLGDSALYLCASSLGRGFTDTQYFGPGTRLTVL.

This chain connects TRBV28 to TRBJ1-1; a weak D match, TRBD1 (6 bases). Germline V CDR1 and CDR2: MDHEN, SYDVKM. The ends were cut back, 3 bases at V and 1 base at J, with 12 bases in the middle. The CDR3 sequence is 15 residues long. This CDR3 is CASSLGGRWNTEAFF. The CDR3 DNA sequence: TGTGCCAGCAGTTTGGGGGGGCGTTGGAACACTGAAGCTTTCTTT.

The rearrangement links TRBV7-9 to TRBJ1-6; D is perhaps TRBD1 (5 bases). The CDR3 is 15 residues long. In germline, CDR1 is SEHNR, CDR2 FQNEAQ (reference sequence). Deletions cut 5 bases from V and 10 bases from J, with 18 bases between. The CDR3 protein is CASSVGGPGNSPLHF. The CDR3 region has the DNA TGTGCCAGCAGCGTCGGTGGCCCAGGGAACTCACCCCTCCACTTT.

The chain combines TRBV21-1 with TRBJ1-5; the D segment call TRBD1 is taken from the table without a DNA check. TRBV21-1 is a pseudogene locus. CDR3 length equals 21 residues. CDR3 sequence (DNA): TGTGCCAGCAGCAAATCTATAAGAGACAGGGTAATTTTGTGTAGCAATCAGCCCCAGCATTTT. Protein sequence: CASSKSIRDRVILCSNQPQHF.

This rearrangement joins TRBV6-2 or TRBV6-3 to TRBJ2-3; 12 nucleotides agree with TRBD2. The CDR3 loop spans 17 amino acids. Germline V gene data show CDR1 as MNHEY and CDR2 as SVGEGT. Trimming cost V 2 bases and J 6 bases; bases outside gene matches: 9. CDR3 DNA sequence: TGTGCCAGCAGTTACGGGGAGCTAGCGGGGGGGAAGGATACGCAGTATTTT. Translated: CASSYGELAGGKDTQYF.

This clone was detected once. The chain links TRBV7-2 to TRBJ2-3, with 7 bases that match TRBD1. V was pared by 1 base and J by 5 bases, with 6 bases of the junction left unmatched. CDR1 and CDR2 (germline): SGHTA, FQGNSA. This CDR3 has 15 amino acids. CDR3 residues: CASSLEGQTGDTQYF. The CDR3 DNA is TGTGCCAGCAGCTTAGAGGGACAGACAGGAGATACGCAGTATTTT.

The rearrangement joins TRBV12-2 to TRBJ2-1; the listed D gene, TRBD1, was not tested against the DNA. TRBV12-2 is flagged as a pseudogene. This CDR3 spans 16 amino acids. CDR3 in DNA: TGTGCAAGTCGCCGGGACAGGGGGCCGAAGTACAATGAGCAGTTCTTC. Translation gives CASRRDRGPKYNEQFF.

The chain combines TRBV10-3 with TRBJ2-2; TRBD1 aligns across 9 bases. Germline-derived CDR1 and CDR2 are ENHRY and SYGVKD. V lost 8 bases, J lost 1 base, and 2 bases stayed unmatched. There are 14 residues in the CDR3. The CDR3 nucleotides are TGTGCCATCGGGGGACAGGGGAACACCGGGGAGCTGTTTTTT. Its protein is CAIGGQGNTGELFF.

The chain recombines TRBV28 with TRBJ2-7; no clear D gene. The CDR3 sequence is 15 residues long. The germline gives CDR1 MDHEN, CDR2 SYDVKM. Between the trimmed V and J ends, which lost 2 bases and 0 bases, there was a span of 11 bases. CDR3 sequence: CASSLRQDYSYEQYF. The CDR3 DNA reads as TGTGCCAGCAGTTTAAGGCAGGATTACTCCTACGAGCAGTACTTC. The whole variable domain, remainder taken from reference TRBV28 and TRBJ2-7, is DVKVTQSSRYLVKRTGEKVFLECVQDMDHENMFWYRQDPGLGLRLIYFSYDVKMKEKGDIPEGYSVSREKKERFSLILESASTNQTSMYLCASSLRQDYSYEQYFGPGTRLTVT.

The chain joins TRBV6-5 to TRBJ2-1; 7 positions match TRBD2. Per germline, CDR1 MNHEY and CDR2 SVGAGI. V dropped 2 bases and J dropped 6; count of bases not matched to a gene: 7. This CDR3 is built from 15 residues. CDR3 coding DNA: TGTGCCAGCAGTTACGCGGGAGCCCTCCTCAATGAGCAGTTCTTC. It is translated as CASSYAGALLNEQFF.

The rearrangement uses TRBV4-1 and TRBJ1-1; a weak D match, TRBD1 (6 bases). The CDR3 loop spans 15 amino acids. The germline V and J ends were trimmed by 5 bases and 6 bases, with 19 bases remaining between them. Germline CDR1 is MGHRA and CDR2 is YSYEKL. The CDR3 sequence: CASSTVPGQVAEAFF. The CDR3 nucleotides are TGCGCCAGCAGCACAGTTCCGGGACAAGTAGCTGAAGCTTTCTTT.

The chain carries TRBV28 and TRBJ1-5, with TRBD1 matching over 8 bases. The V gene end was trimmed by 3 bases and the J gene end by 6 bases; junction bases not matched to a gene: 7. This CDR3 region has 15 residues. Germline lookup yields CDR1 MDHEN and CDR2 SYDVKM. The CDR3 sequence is CASSLWQGAAQPQHF. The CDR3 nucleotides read TGTGCCAGCAGTTTGTGGCAGGGGGCGGCTCAGCCCCAGCATTTT.

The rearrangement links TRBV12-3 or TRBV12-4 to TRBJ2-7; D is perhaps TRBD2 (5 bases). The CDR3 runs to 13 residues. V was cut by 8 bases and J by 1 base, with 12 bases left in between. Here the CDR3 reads CASRIAGSYEQYF. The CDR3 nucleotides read TGTGCCAGCCGGATCGCGGGTTCCTACGAGCAGTACTTC.

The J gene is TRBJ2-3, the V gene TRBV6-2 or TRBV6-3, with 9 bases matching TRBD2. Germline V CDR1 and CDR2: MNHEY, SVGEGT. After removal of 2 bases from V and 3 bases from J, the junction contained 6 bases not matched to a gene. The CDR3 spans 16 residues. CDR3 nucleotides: TGTGCCAGCAGTTACAGGGCTAGCGGGATTACAGATACGCAGTATTTT. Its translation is CASSYRASGITDTQYF.

The CDR3 bases are TGTGCCAGCAGCTTAGCGAAGGGGGCTAACACTGAAGCTTTCTTT. Protein product: CASSLAKGANTEAFF. The genes are TRBV7-6 and TRBJ1-1, with 7 bases identical to TRBD1. This CDR3 spans 15 amino acids. V dropped 0 bases and J dropped 2; count of bases not matched to a gene: 3. Looked up from germline, CDR1 is SGHVS and CDR2 is FNYEAQ.

CDR3 sequence reads: CASSYGPTQGEQYF. For the CDR3, the DNA is TGTGCCAGCAGTTACGGACCAACCCAGGGGGAGCAGTACTTC. The gene calls are TRBV6-6 and TRBJ2-7; D might be TRBD1 (6 bases). Germline V gives CDR1 MNHNY, CDR2 SVGAGI (reference sequence). Trimming cost V 2 bases and J 7 bases, with 15 bases left between them. This CDR3 is 14 amino acids long.

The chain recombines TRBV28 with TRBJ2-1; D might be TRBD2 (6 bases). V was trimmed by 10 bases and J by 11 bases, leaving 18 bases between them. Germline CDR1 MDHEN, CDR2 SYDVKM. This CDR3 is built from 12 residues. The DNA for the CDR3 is TGTGCCAAGCTCGGGGGAGCGAGGAAGCAGTTCTTC. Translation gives CAKLGGARKQFF.

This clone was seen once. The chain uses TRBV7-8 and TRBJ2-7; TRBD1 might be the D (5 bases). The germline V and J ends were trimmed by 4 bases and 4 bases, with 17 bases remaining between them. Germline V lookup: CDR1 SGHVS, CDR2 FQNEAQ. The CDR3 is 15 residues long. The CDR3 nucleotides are TGTGCCAGCAGCTCCCCACTGACAGCACCATACGAGCAGTACTTC. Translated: CASSSPLTAPYEQYF.

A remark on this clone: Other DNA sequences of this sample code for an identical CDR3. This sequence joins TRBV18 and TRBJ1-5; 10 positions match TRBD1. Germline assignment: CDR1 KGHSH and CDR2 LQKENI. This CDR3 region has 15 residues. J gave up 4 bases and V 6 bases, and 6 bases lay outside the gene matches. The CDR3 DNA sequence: TGTGCCAGCTCGCCCCCGGGACAGGGGAATCAGCCCCAGCATTTT. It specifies CASSPPGQGNQPQHF.

Here the CDR3 reads CASSTGQGDTEAFF. CDR3 DNA: TGTGCCAGCAGCACGGGACAGGGTGATACTGAAGCTTTCTTT. The chain combines TRBV7-3 with TRBJ1-1; 9 nucleotides line up with TRBD1. The CDR3 is 14 amino acids. After removal of 5 bases from V and 5 bases from J, the junction contained 6 bases not matched to a gene. Germline V gene lookup returns CDR1 SGHTA and CDR2 FQGTGA.

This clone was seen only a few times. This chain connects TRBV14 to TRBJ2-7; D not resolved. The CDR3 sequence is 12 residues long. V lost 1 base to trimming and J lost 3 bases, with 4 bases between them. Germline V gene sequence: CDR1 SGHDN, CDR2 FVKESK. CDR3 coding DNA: TGTGCCAGCAGCCAAGCACACTACGAGCAGTACTTC. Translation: CASSQAHYEQYF.

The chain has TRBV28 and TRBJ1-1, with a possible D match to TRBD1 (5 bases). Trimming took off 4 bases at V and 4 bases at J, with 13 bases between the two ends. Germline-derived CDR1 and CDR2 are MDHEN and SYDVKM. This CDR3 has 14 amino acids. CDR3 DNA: TGTGCCAGCAGTTCTTGGGACGGGGGCACTGAAGCTTTCTTT. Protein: CASSSWDGGTEAFF.

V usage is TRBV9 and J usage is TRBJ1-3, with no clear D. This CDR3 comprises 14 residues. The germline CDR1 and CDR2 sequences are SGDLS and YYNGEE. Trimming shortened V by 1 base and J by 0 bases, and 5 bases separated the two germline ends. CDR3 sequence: CASSVHFSGNTIYF. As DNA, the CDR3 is TGTGCCAGCAGCGTACACTTCTCTGGAAACACCATATATTTT.

The CDR3 DNA follows: TGTGCCAGCAGCTTACTCAACGCTCTAGGAAACACCATATATTTT. Protein: CASSLLNALGNTIYF. The J gene is TRBJ1-3, the V gene TRBV7-2; D is unclear. Germline lookup yields CDR1 SGHTA and CDR2 FQGNSA. Trimming removed 2 bases at V and 4 bases at J, with 12 bases between. The CDR3 extends over 15 amino acids.

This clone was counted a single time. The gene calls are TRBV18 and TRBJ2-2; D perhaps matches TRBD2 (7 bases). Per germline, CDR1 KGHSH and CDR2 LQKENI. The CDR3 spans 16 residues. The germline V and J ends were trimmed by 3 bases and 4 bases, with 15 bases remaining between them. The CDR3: CASSPPGGLGTGELFF. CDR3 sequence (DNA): TGTGCCAGCTCACCCCCGGGGGGCCTGGGCACCGGGGAGCTGTTTTTT.